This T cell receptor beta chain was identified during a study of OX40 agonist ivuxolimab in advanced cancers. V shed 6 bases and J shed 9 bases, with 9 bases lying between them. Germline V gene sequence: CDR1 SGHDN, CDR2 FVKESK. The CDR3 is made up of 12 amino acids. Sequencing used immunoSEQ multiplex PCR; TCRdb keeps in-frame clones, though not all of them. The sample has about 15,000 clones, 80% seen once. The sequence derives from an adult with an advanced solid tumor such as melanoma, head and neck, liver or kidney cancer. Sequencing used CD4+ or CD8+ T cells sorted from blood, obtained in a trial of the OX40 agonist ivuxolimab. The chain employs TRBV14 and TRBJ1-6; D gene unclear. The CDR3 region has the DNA TGTGCCAGCAGTCTACAAGTTTCACCCCTCCACTTT. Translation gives CASSLQVSPLHF.